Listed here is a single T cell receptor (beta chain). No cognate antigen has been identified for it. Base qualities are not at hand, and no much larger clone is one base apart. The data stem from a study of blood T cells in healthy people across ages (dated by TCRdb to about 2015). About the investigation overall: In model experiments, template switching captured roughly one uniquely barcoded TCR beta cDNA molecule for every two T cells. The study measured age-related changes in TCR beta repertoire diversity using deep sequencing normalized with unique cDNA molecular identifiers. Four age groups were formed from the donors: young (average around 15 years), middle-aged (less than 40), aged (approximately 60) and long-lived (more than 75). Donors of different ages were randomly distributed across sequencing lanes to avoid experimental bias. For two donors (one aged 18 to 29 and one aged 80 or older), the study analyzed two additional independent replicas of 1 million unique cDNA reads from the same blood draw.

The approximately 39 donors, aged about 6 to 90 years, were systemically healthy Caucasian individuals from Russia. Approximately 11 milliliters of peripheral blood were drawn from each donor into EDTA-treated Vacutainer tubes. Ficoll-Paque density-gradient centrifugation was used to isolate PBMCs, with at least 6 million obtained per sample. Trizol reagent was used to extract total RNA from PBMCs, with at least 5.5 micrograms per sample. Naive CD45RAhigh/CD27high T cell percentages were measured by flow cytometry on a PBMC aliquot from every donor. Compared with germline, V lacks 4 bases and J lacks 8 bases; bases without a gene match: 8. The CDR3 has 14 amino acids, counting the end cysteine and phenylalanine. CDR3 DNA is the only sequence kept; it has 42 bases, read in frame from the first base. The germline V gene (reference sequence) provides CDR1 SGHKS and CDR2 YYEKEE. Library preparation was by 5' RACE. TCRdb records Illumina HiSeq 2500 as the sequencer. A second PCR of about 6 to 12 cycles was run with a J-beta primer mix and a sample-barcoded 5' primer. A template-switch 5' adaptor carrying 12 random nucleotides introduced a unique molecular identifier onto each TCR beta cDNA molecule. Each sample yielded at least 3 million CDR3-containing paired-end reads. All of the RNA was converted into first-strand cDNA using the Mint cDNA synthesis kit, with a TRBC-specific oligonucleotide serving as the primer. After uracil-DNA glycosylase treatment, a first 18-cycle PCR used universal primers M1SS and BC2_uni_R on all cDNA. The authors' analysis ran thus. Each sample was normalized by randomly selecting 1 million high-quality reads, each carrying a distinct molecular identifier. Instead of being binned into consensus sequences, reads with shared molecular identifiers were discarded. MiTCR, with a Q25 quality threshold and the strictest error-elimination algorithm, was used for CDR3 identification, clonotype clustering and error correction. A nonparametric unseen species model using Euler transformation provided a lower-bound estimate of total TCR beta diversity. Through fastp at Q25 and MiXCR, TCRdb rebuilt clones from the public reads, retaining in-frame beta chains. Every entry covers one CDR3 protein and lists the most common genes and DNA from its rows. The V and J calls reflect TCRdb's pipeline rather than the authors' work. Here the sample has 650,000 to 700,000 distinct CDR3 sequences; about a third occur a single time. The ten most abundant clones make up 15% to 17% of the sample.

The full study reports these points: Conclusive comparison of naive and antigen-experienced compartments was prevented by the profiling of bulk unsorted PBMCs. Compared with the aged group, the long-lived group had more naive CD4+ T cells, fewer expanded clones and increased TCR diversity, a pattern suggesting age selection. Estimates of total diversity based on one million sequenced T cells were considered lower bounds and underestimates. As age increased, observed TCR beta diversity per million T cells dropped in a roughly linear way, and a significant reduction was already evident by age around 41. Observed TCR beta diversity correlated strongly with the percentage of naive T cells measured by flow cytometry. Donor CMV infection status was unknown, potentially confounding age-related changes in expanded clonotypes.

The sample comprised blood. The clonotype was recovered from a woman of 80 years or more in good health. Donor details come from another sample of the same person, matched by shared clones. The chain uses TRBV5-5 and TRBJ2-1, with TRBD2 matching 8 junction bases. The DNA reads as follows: TGTGCCAGCAGCCTGGTCCCCGGGAGGGATGAGCAGTTCTTC. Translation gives CASSLVPGRDEQFF. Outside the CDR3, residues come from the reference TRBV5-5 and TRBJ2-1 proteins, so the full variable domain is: DAGVTQSPTHLIKTRGQQVTLRCSPISGHKSVSWYQQVLGQGPQFIFQYYEKEERGRGNFPDRFSARQFPNYSSELNVNALLLGDSALYLCASSLVPGRDEQFFGPGTRLTVL.